This paragraph reports one TCR beta chain. In the source study's methods: Reference gene primer amplification yielded estimated nucleated cell counts. The assay was immunoSEQ multiplex PCR, and TCRdb's table has in-frame clones only and misses some. V and J calls plus clone size are reproduced from that table; the DNA served to infer D and trimming. The sample consists of tens of thousands of clones, over 70% of them appearing once. The data are from a study of blood T cell repertoires in COVID-19. Background on the study: Acute and convalescent COVID-19 samples came from the United States, Italy and Spain. The analysed material was cDNA or gDNA that came from T cells, B-cell-depleted T cells, or PBMCs.

Between the trimmed V and J ends, which lost 0 bases and 4 bases, there was a span of 21 bases. This CDR3 is built from 17 residues. The V gene's germline CDR1 is GTSNPN and CDR2 SVGIG (reference sequence). The chain joins TRBV30 to TRBJ1-2; D may be TRBD1 (6 bases). The sequencing input was peripheral blood. The receptor was isolated from a man between 50 and 59 years old with active COVID-19. CDR3 residues: CAWSVRLGGGQGYGYTF. The DNA for the CDR3 is TGTGCCTGGAGTGTAAGGCTAGGCGGGGGGCAAGGCTATGGCTACACCTTC. The whole variable domain, filled in from reference TRBV30 and TRBJ1-2, reads SQTIHQWPATLVQPVGSPLSLECTVEGTSNPNLYWYRQAAGRGLQLLFYSVGIGQISSEVPQNLSASRPQDRQFILSSKKLLLSDSGFYLCAWSVRLGGGQGYGYTFGSGTRLTVV.